The 14 T cell receptor beta chains below come from one sample, sequenced in a study of blood T cell repertoires in COVID-19. Repertoires were generated with immunoSEQ multiplex PCR, while TCRdb's copy carries only in-frame clones and drops some. Of roughly 100,000 clones in the sample, around 89% were seen once. The sequencing sample was made of peripheral blood. The source of these receptors is a woman older than 75 with acute or convalescent COVID-19.

The chain employs TRBV10-3 and TRBJ2-3; 7 positions agree with TRBD1. V was pared by 6 bases and J by 1 base, with 7 bases of the junction left unmatched. Germline-derived CDR1 and CDR2 are ENHRY and SYGVKD. The CDR3 totals 15 residues. Here the CDR3 DNA reads TGTGCCATCAGCCCCTCCGACAGGGGCACAGATACGCAGTATTTT. Translation gives CAISPSDRGTDTQYF.

This rearrangement joins TRBV10-2 to TRBJ2-2, with 9 bases aligning to TRBD2. From germline, CDR1 is WSHSY and CDR2 SAAADI. CDR3 size: 15 residues. V dropped 3 bases and J dropped 6; count of bases not matched to a gene: 5. CDR3 loop: CASSDGTSYPGELFF. CDR3 bases: TGCGCCAGCAGTGACGGGACTAGCTATCCCGGGGAGCTGTTTTTT.

The genes are TRBV20-1 and TRBJ1-1, with D possibly being TRBD1 (6 bases). The V gene lost 2 bases and the J gene lost 11 bases, with 12 bases spanning the gap. CDR1 and CDR2 (germline): DFQATT, SNEGSKA (reference sequence). The CDR3 covers 11 residues. CDR3 region: CSARFTGSAFF. CDR3 nucleotides: TGCAGTGCTAGATTCACAGGGTCTGCTTTCTTT.

The rearrangement joins TRBV4-2 to TRBJ2-5, with 7 bases identical to TRBD2. V lost 1 base, J lost 1 base, and 6 bases stayed unmatched. The CDR3 sequence is 16 residues long. Germline V gene sequence: CDR1 LGHNA, CDR2 YNFKEQ. The CDR3 DNA reads as TGTGCCAGCAGCCAAGGACTAGCCAATCTCCAAGAGACCCAGTACTTC. Protein sequence: CASSQGLANLQETQYF.

This clone has a single count. The chain couples TRBV18 to TRBJ1-2; possibly TRBD1 for D (5 bases). V gave up 8 bases and J gave up 2 bases, with 18 bases separating them. This CDR3 has 15 amino acids. Germline assignment: CDR1 KGHSH and CDR2 LQKENI. In nucleotides, the CDR3 is TGTGCCAGCGCCCCCGGGGGAGGGAACAACTATGGCTACACCTTC. Its protein is CASAPGGGNNYGYTF.

In its sample, this clone was seen a few times. This chain uses TRBV24-1 with TRBJ1-2, with D unclear. Trimming left V 1 base short and J 8 bases short, with 16 bases between. CDR1 and CDR2 from the germline V gene are KGHDR and SFDVKD. The CDR3 sequence is 15 residues long. CDR3 in amino acids: CATSDFEGGSIGYTF. CDR3 coding DNA: TGTGCCACCAGTGATTTCGAGGGAGGGAGCATCGGCTACACCTTC.

V usage is TRBV6-5 and J usage is TRBJ2-1; 11 nucleotides agree with TRBD2. Germline CDR1 and CDR2: MNHEY and SVGAGI. With V trimmed by 4 bases and J by 4 bases, 6 bases remained unmatched. The CDR3 totals 16 residues. The CDR3 nucleotides are TGTGCCAGCAGTTCGGTGACTAGCGGGGTATACAATGAGCAGTTCTTC. This gives the protein CASSSVTSGVYNEQFF.

The chain is built from TRBV7-8 and TRBJ2-3; TRBD2 is a possible D gene (6 bases). Germline CDR1 and CDR2: SGHVS and FQNEAQ. The CDR3 has 15 amino acids. V lost 5 bases and J lost 0, with 12 bases in between. Here the CDR3 DNA reads TGTGCCAGCAGCCTGCGGGACTCTAGCACAGATACGCAGTATTTT. Encoded protein: CASSLRDSSTDTQYF.

The rearrangement links TRBV10-3 to TRBJ1-1; the match to TRBD1 covers 8 bases. After removal of 6 bases from V and 3 bases from J, the junction contained 9 bases not matched to a gene. The germline V gene has CDR1 ENHRY and CDR2 SYGVKD. The CDR3 consists of 15 residues. The CDR3 DNA reads TGTGCCATCAGCACAGGGGGTATAACCTACACTGAAGCTTTCTTT. Translation: CAISTGGITYTEAFF.

The chain is built from TRBV4-1 and TRBJ2-5, with D tentatively TRBD1 (7 bases). Trimming stripped 1 base from V and 3 bases from J, with 15 bases between. From germline, CDR1 is MGHRA and CDR2 YSYEKL. The CDR3 sequence is 16 residues long. In nucleotides, the CDR3 is TGCGCCAGCAGCCAAGGGCACAGGGGCGGGGAAGAGACCCAGTACTTC. Translation gives CASSQGHRGGEETQYF.

This clone has only one observation. The chain recombines TRBV7-3 with TRBJ2-3; D gene unclear. The CDR3 consists of 14 residues. Trimming stripped 5 bases from V and 0 bases from J, with 9 bases between. Looked up from germline, CDR1 is SGHTA and CDR2 is FQGTGA. This CDR3 is CASSPGSSTDTQYF. DNA for the CDR3: TGTGCCAGCAGCCCCGGGTCTAGCACAGATACGCAGTATTTT.

This clone was detected only once. The V gene is TRBV6-6, the J gene TRBJ2-7; 7 nucleotides align to TRBD1. J gave up 2 bases and V 4 bases, and 5 bases lay outside the gene matches. The CDR3 has 14 residues. Looked up from germline, CDR1 is MNHNY and CDR2 is SVGAGI (reference sequence). CDR3 amino acids: CASSFGQVTYEQYF. The CDR3 coding sequence is TGTGCCAGCAGTTTCGGACAGGTAACCTACGAGCAGTACTTC.

The chain carries TRBV9 and TRBJ2-1, with 15 bases aligning to TRBD2. With V trimmed by 3 bases and J by 0 bases, 16 bases remained unmatched. CDR1 is SGDLS, CDR2 YYNGEE, per germline. The CDR3 sequence is 22 residues long. The CDR3 nucleotides read TGTGCCAGCAGCGACCCCAGGGGGACTAGCGGGGGGACCCAGAGCTCCTACAATGAGCAGTTCTTC. Translation gives CASSDPRGTSGGTQSSYNEQFF.

This clone was detected only a few times. This chain joins TRBV7-2 and TRBJ2-7, with D unresolved. In germline, CDR1 is SGHTA, CDR2 FQGNSA. This CDR3 comprises 15 residues. The V and J ends lost 5 bases and 1 base respectively, with 15 bases between them. Written as DNA, the CDR3 is TGTGCCAGCAGCCTTTCGACTGCGGTTTCCTACGAGCAGTACTTC. It codes for CASSLSTAVSYEQYF.